Below are 6 T cell receptor beta chains sequenced from a single sample in a study of a mutant IDH1 vaccine in newly diagnosed glioma. Profiling relied on immunoSEQ multiplex PCR, and the TCRdb table lists in-frame clones only, not all of them. The top ten clones hold approximately 9.5% of a sample with tens of thousands of clones, roughly 84% of them seen once. No antigen is known for these receptors. Time point denoted: week 11, during vaccination. All doses held 300 ug of mutant IDH1 20-mer peptide, with topical imiquimod. This sample comprised PBMCs, obtained from a glioma patient whose treatment included an IDH1 peptide vaccine. The receptors were sampled from a woman between 50 and 59 years old with glioma.

The gene calls are TRBV4-3 and TRBJ1-5; no clear D gene. Germline assignment: CDR1 LGHNA and CDR2 YSLEER. The CDR3 totals 15 residues. Trimming took 3 bases from V and 5 from J, leaving 14 bases between them. This CDR3 reads CASSQDRRGHQPQHF. The CDR3, as DNA: TGCGCCAGCAGCCAGGATCGCCGCGGGCATCAGCCCCAGCATTTT.

This chain joins TRBV7-9 and TRBJ2-3; a possible D gene is TRBD2 (6 bases). The germline V gene encodes CDR1 SEHNR and CDR2 FQNEAQ (reference sequence). The length of the CDR3 is 15 residues. Trimming removed 5 bases from V and 0 bases from J, with 12 bases in between. CDR3 in amino acids: CASSLNSGSTDTQYF. The CDR3 nucleotides are TGTGCCAGCAGCCTTAATAGCGGAAGCACAGATACGCAGTATTTT.

The gene calls are TRBV5-1 and TRBJ2-7; no reliable D call. Germline CDR1 is SGHRS and CDR2 is YFSETQ. Trimming left V 0 bases short and J 1 base short, with 17 bases between. CDR3 length: 17 amino acids. The CDR3 nucleotides read TGCGCCAGCAGCTTGGCCGGTTCGGTAGTAACATCCTACGAGCAGTACTTC. Residues: CASSLAGSVVTSYEQYF.

The chain couples TRBV9 to TRBJ1-2; 7 bases agree with TRBD1. There are 13 residues in the CDR3. Germline CDR1 is SGDLS and CDR2 is YYNGEE. J was trimmed by 4 bases and V by 4 bases; bases with no gene match: 4. The CDR3 reads CASSPSGGYGYTF. The CDR3 nucleotides read TGTGCCAGCAGCCCATCAGGGGGCTATGGCTACACCTTC.

V is TRBV5-6 and J is TRBJ2-7; D may be TRBD1 (6 bases). The CDR3 extends over 16 amino acids. The ends were cut back, 3 bases at V and 1 base at J, with 17 bases in the middle. From germline, CDR1 is SGHDT and CDR2 YYEEEE. The DNA for the CDR3 is TGTGCCAGCAGCTATCGGACAGATTTGACATCCTACGAGCAGTACTTC. Protein: CASSYRTDLTSYEQYF.

The V call is TRBV28, the J call TRBJ1-2; TRBD1 is a possible D gene (5 bases). The CDR3 has 16 amino acids. V gave up 7 bases and J gave up 3 bases, with 21 bases separating them. Germline assignment: CDR1 MDHEN and CDR2 SYDVKM. The CDR3 DNA follows: TGTGCCAGCAATTACGGGACGGGACGGTTGGACTATGGCTACACCTTC. Protein product: CASNYGTGRLDYGYTF.